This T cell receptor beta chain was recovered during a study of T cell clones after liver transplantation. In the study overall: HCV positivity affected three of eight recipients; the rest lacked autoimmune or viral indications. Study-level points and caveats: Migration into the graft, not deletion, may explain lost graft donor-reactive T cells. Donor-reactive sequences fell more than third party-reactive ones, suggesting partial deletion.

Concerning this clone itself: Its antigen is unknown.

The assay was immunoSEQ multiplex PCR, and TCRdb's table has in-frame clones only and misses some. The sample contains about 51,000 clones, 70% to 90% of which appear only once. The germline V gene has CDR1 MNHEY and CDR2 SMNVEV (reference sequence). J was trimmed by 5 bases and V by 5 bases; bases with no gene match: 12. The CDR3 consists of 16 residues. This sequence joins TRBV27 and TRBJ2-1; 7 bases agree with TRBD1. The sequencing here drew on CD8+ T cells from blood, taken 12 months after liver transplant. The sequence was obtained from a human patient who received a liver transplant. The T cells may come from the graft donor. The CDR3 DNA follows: TGTGCCAGCAGTCTAACAGGGGAAGCAAAAAACAATGAGCAGTTCTTC. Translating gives CASSLTGEAKNNEQFF.